This T cell receptor (beta chain) was recorded in a study of human T cells and chemical hapten exposure. Study-wide context: The upper back received 0.01% DPC by patch testing, with results read at 6 days.

The CDR3 is made up of 13 amino acids. With 4 bases removed from V and 0 bases from J, the gap between germline ends came to 7 bases. The germline CDR1 and CDR2 sequences are SGHRS and YFSETQ. It was the library that attached unique molecular identifiers to individual cDNA molecules. TCRdb passed the RACE reads through MiXCR, listing each CDR3 protein once. This repertoire shows tens of thousands of distinct CDR3 sequences, around 7% found once; its top ten account for around 1.6%. As to time point: pre-sensitization, week 0. The treatment: therapeutic diphenylcyclopropenone sensitization with weekly scalp DPC. Donation of samples came from alopecia patients who were 18 to 70 years old and suitable for DPC. Unfractionated whole blood served as the source for total RNA extraction. This clonotype occurred many times.

The sequences come from whole blood, collected in connection with sensitization to the hapten diphenylcyclopropenone (DPC). This clonotype was obtained from a woman aged 25 to 39 with alopecia areata. Some clones in this sample may be carry-over from other donors' samples. The chain joins TRBV5-1 to TRBJ1-1; D is unclear. CDR3 in amino acids: CASSTPMNTEAFF. The CDR3 bases are TGCGCCAGCAGCACACCGATGAACACTGAAGCTTTCTTT.